The TCR beta chain described here comes from a study of response to subunit inactivated influenza vaccine. Overall study findings and caveats: It was suggested by the authors that few new T cells are recruited by each seasonal influenza vaccination.

A note on this clonotype: Its antigen is still unknown.

TCRdb re-derived calls from the RT-PCR reads in MiXCR, one entry per CDR3 protein. The table shows 650,000 or so distinct CDR3 sequences, with 12% to 15% occurring only once. Trimming stripped 1 base from V and 4 bases from J, with 16 bases between. CDR3 length: 17 residues. Germline V lookup: CDR1 MNHEY, CDR2 SVGEGT. This sequence originates from a man aged 45-60 years who received an inactivated influenza vaccine. The source material was PBMCs from blood, sampled roughly 15 days before vaccination. The chain is built from TRBV6-2 or TRBV6-3 and TRBJ2-2; D possibly corresponds to TRBD2 (5 bases). For the CDR3, the DNA is TGTGCCAGCAGTTACTTCCGGGCCTTAGAGGGCACCGGGGAGCTGTTTTTT. As protein: CASSYFRALEGTGELFF.